A selection of T cell receptor beta chains follows, all from one sample in a study of STAT5B mutations in CD4+ large granular lymphocyte leukemia. The protocol was immunoSEQ multiplex PCR, while the TCRdb copy is restricted to in-frame clones and leaves out a portion. The sample lists 37,000 or so clones, 70% to 90% occurring once. The sequenced sample consisted of CD4+ T cells from blood buffy coats. The receptors originated from a human donor in good health. CDR3s include the opening cysteine and the closing phenylalanine or tryptophan. Each record gives: J gene, D gene, clone size, V gene, CDR3 protein, CDR3 DNA. A D gene is named only where the DNA matches it firmly. Some rows mark clone size as missing; the rest say once, few, many or name a class of expanded clone.

>TRBJ2-7|NA|NA|TRBV5-1
CASRPAAGNGEQYF
TGCGCCAGCAGACCTGCGGCAGGGAACGGCGAGCAGTACTTC
>TRBJ2-7|TRBD2|once|TRBV7-2
CASSRGLAGEGEQYF
TGTGCCAGCAGCCGGGGACTAGCGGGAGAGGGCGAGCAGTACTTC
>TRBJ2-2|TRBD2|NA|TRBV19
CASRARLAGTPGELFF
TGTGCCAGTAGGGCCAGACTAGCGGGAACGCCCGGGGAGCTGTTTTTT
>TRBJ2-3|TRBD2|NA|TRBV6-5
CASGSSGRWTDTQYF
TGTGCCAGCGGGTCGAGCGGGAGGTGGACAGATACGCAGTATTTT
>TRBJ1-2|TRBD1|NA|TRBV6-1
CASSEARWTGGDSIYTF
TGTGCCAGCAGTGAAGCCCGTTGGACAGGGGGCGATTCAATTTACACCTTC
>TRBJ2-1|TRBD1|NA|TRBV5-4
CASSDGQDNEQFF
TGTGCCAGCAGCGACGGACAGGACAATGAGCAGTTCTTC
>TRBJ1-1|NA|NA|TRBV7-2
CASSLAGGGNEAFF
TGTGCCAGCAGCTTAGCCGGGGGTGGTAATGAAGCTTTCTTT
>TRBJ2-7|TRBD1|NA|TRBV5-1
CASRPGQGAGEQYF
TGCGCCAGCAGACCCGGACAGGGGGCCGGGGAGCAGTACTTC
>TRBJ1-2|NA|NA|TRBV5-4
CASSLNSGQYGYTF
TGTGCCAGCAGCTTGAATTCAGGACAGTATGGCTACACCTTC
>TRBJ2-7|NA|NA|TRBV7-9
CASSSRGPLHEQYF
TGTGCCAGCAGCTCCAGAGGACCGTTGCACGAGCAGTACTTC
>TRBJ2-3|TRBD2|NA|TRBV10-3
CAITVSGRTSDTQYF
TGTGCCATCACGGTAAGCGGGAGGACCTCAGATACGCAGTATTTT
>TRBJ2-7|NA|few|TRBV28
CASSSLAGDPYEQYF
TGTGCCAGCAGTTCCCTGGCGGGCGATCCCTACGAGCAGTACTTC
>TRBJ1-5|NA|NA|TRBV5-4
CASSLEPSPNQPQHF
TGTGCCAGCAGCTTGGAACCAAGCCCTAATCAGCCCCAGCATTTT
>TRBJ2-5|NA|NA|TRBV7-7
CASSGGPQETQYF
TGTGCCAGCAGTGGGGGACCACAAGAGACCCAGTACTTC
>TRBJ1-2|NA|NA|TRBV27
CASSLSGEGYTF
TGTGCCAGCAGTTTATCAGGGGAGGGCTACACCTTC
>TRBJ2-1|NA|NA|TRBV7-2
CASSPPGSVGEQFF
TGTGCCAGCAGCCCCCCCGGGAGCGTAGGGGAGCAGTTCTTC
>TRBJ2-7|NA|few|TRBV19
CASSIVATGIYEQYF
TGTGCCAGTAGTATAGTGGCTACAGGAATCTACGAGCAGTACTTC
>TRBJ2-2|NA|once|TRBV6-5
CASKRREQLFF
TGTGCCAGCAAAAGACGGGAGCAGCTGTTTTTT
>TRBJ1-2|NA|NA|TRBV2
CASSEGPTFNGYTF
TGTGCCAGCAGTGAGGGCCCGACATTCAATGGCTACACCTTC
>TRBJ1-1|NA|NA|TRBV19
CASSIRGMNTEAFF
TGTGCCAGTAGTATAAGGGGAATGAACACTGAAGCTTTCTTT
>TRBJ2-7|TRBD1|NA|TRBV2
CASSGTGRYEQYF
TGTGCCAGCAGCGGGACAGGGAGATACGAGCAGTACTTC
>TRBJ2-1|TRBD2|NA|TRBV5-4
CASSPGTTNEQFF
TGTGCCAGCAGCCCGGGGACTACCAATGAGCAGTTCTTC
>TRBJ2-3|NA|NA|TRBV2
CASSAQGSTDTQYF
TGTGCCAGCAGTGCTCAGGGTAGCACAGATACGCAGTATTTT
>TRBJ2-3|NA|NA|TRBV5-1
CASSLGASSTDTQYF
TGCGCCAGCAGCTTGGGGGCCTCTAGCACAGATACGCAGTATTTT
>TRBJ1-1|NA|NA|TRBV7-2
CASSFSLNTEAFF
TGTGCCAGCAGCTTTAGCTTGAACACTGAAGCTTTCTTT
>TRBJ2-3|NA|NA|TRBV4-2
CASSQDERVEDTQYF
TGTGCCAGCAGCCAAGACGAGAGAGTTGAAGATACGCAGTATTTT
>TRBJ1-1|NA|NA|TRBV7-2
CASSLSGGTNTEAFF
TGTGCCAGCAGCTTATCGGGGGGCACGAACACTGAAGCTTTCTTT
>TRBJ1-3|TRBD1|NA|TRBV11-2
CASSGQGAYTIYF
TGTGCCAGCAGCGGGCAGGGGGCATACACCATATATTTT
>TRBJ1-2|TRBD1|NA|TRBV28
CASSGTGEFYTF
TGTGCCAGCAGCGGGACAGGGGAGTTCTACACCTTC
>TRBJ2-3|NA|NA|TRBV12-1
CANTDTQYF
TGTGCCAACACAGATACGCAGTATTTT
>TRBJ1-4|NA|NA|TRBV4-2
CASSQDPNGVEKLFF
TGTGCCAGCAGCCAAGATCCGAATGGCGTCGAAAAACTGTTTTTT
>TRBJ2-7|TRBD1|NA|TRBV6-6
CASSSTGGYEQYF
TGTGCCAGCAGTTCGACAGGGGGCTACGAGCAGTACTTC
>TRBJ1-1|NA|NA|TRBV2
CASSVSNTEAFF
TGTGCCAGCAGCGTGTCCAACACTGAAGCTTTCTTT
>TRBJ2-5|NA|NA|TRBV7-8
CASSLGALKETQYF
TGTGCCAGCAGCTTAGGGGCATTAAAAGAGACCCAGTACTTC
>TRBJ2-2|TRBD2|NA|TRBV6-6
CASSESGSGTGELFF
TGTGCCAGCAGTGAGAGCGGGAGTGGCACCGGGGAGCTGTTTTTT
>TRBJ2-3|NA|NA|TRBV19
CASSSSELVFGTDTQYF
TGTGCCAGTAGCTCGTCGGAACTAGTGTTTGGCACAGATACGCAGTATTTT
>TRBJ2-7|NA|NA|TRBV28
CASSTAWKYHEQYF
TGTGCCAGCAGTACCGCATGGAAATACCACGAGCAGTACTTC
>TRBJ2-6|NA|NA|TRBV28
CASSLRYSTGANVLTF
TGTGCCAGCAGTTTAAGGTACTCGACGGGGGCCAACGTCCTGACTTTC
>TRBJ2-5|TRBD1|NA|TRBV4-3
CASSQGQGAETQYF
TGCGCCAGCAGCCAAGGACAGGGTGCTGAGACCCAGTACTTC
>TRBJ2-1|NA|once|TRBV5-1
CASSFGTGDNEQFF
TGCGCCAGCAGCTTCGGGACTGGTGACAATGAGCAGTTCTTC
>TRBJ2-3|TRBD2|few|TRBV25-1
CASSEGLSTDTQYF
TGTGCCAGCAGTGAGGGACTAAGCACAGATACGCAGTATTTT
>TRBJ2-3|TRBD1|NA|TRBV10-1
CASSATGGLTDTQYF
TGCGCCAGCAGTGCAACAGGGGGCCTCACAGATACGCAGTATTTT
>TRBJ1-2|NA|NA|TRBV15
CATSRDGGRGGYTF
TGTGCCACCAGCAGAGATGGGGGGAGAGGGGGCTACACCTTC
>TRBJ2-3|TRBD2|NA|TRBV7-2
CASSLETSGIAQYF
TGTGCCAGCAGCCTCGAGACTAGCGGTATTGCGCAGTATTTT
>TRBJ2-7|TRBD2|NA|TRBV29-1
CSVTTRPGGNERYEQYF
TGCAGCGTGACAACGCGCCCCGGGGGGAACGAGCGCTACGAGCAGTACTTC
>TRBJ1-5|NA|NA|TRBV7-2
CASSSDMGHQPQHF
TGTGCCAGCAGCTCAGACATGGGACACCAGCCCCAGCATTTT
>TRBJ1-4|NA|NA|TRBV4-1
CASSQERGGANEKLFF
TGCGCCAGCAGCCAAGAACGGGGGGGCGCTAATGAAAAACTGTTTTTT
>TRBJ2-3|NA|NA|TRBV9
CASSASWGRRTDTQYF
TGTGCCAGCAGCGCCTCCTGGGGACGCCGCACAGATACGCAGTATTTT
>TRBJ2-7|NA|NA|TRBV2
CASSEGGPYEQYF
TGTGCCAGCAGTGAGGGGGGCCCCTACGAGCAGTACTTC
>TRBJ1-2|TRBD1|NA|TRBV11-2
CASSLAWTGGRNYGYTF
TGTGCCAGCAGCTTAGCGTGGACAGGGGGCAGAAACTATGGCTACACCTTC
>TRBJ2-3|TRBD2|NA|TRBV5-1
CASSGTSASTDTQYF
TGCGCCAGCAGCGGGACTAGCGCTAGCACAGATACGCAGTATTTT
>TRBJ2-7|NA|NA|TRBV9
CASSPGDLYEQYF
TGTGCCAGCAGCCCGGGGGACCTCTACGAGCAGTACTTC
>TRBJ2-1|NA|NA|TRBV9
CASSPRDEAEQFF
TGTGCCAGCAGCCCAAGGGATGAGGCGGAGCAGTTCTTC
>TRBJ2-7|TRBD2|NA|TRBV9
CASSAQPLAGSYEQYF
TGTGCCAGCAGCGCTCAACCCCTAGCGGGTTCCTACGAGCAGTACTTC
>TRBJ2-7|NA|NA|TRBV21-1
CASVSSGTGESYEQYF
TGTGCCAGCGTTTCATCCGGGACAGGGGAATCCTACGAGCAGTACTTC
>TRBJ2-2|TRBD2|NA|TRBV18
CASSPGLAGTGELFF
TGTGCCAGCTCACCGGGACTAGCGGGCACCGGGGAGCTGTTTTTT
>TRBJ2-1|NA|NA|TRBV28
CASSSGRLPYNEQFF
TGTGCCAGCAGTTCGGGACGGCTACCCTACAATGAGCAGTTCTTC
>TRBJ2-7|TRBD2|NA|TRBV11-2
CASSPGLASYEQYF
TGTGCCAGCAGCCCAGGACTAGCGAGCTACGAGCAGTACTTC